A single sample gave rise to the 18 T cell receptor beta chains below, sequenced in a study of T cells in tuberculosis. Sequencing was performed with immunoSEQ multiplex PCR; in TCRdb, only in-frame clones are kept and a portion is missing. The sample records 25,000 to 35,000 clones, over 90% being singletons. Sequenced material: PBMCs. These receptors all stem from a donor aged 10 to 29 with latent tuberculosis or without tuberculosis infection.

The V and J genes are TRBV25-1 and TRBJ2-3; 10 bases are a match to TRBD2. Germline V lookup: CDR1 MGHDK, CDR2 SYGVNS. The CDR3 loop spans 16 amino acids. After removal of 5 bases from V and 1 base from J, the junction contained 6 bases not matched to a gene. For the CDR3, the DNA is TGTGCCAGCAGTCCCCGGACTAGCGGAGGCACAGATACGCAGTATTTT. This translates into CASSPRTSGGTDTQYF.

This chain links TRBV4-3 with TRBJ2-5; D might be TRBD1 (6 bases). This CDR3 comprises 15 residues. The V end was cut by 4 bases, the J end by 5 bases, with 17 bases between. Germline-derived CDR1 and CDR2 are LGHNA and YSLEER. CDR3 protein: CASSPLRGTGETQYF. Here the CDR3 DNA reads TGCGCCAGCAGCCCCTTGAGGGGGACGGGGGAGACCCAGTACTTC.

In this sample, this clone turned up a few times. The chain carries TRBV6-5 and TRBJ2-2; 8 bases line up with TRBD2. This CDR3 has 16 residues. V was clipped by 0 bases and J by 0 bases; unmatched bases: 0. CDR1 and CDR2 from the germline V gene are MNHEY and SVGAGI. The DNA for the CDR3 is TGTGCCAGCAGTTACTCTAGCGGGGCGAACACCGGGGAGCTGTTTTTT. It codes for CASSYSSGANTGELFF.

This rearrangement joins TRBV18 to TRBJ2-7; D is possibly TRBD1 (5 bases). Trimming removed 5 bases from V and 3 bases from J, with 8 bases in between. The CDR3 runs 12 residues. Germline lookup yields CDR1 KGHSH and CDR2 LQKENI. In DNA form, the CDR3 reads TGTGCCAGCTCATCCGACAGCTACGAGCAGTACTTC. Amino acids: CASSSDSYEQYF.

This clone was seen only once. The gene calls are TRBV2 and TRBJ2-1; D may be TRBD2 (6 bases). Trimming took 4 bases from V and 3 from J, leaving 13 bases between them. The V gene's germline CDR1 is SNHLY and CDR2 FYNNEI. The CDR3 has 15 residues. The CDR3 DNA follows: TGTGCCAGCAGTGGGGTAGCGGCCTACTACAATGAGCAGTTCTTC. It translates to CASSGVAAYYNEQFF.

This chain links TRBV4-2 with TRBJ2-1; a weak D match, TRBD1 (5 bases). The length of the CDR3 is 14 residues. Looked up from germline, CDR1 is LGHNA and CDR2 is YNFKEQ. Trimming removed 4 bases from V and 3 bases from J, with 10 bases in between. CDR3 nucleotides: TGTGCCAGCAGCCCGGAGACAGACTACAATGAGCAGTTCTTC. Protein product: CASSPETDYNEQFF.

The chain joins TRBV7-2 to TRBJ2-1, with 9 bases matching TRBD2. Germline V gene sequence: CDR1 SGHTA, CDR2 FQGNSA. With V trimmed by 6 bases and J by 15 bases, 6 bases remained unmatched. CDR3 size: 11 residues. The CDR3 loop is CASRQGTSPFF. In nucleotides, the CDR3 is TGTGCCAGCAGACAGGGGACTAGCCCGTTCTTC.

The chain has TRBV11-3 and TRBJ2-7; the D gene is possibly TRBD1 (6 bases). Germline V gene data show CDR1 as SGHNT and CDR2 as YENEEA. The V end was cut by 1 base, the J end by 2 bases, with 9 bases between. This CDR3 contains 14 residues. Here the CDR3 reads CASSLAGTPYEQYF. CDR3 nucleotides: TGTGCCAGCAGCTTAGCCGGGACACCCTACGAGCAGTACTTC.

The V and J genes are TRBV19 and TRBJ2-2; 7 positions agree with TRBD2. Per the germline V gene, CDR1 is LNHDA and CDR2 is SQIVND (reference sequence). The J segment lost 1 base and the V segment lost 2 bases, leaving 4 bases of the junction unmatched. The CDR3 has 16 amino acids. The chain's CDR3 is CASSIIAGVNTGELFF. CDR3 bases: TGTGCCAGTAGTATAATTGCGGGGGTGAACACCGGGGAGCTGTTTTTT.

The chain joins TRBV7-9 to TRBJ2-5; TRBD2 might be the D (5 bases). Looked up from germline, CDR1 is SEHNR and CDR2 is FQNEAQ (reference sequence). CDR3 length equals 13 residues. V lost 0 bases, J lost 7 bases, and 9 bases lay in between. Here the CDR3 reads CASSLAGSGTQYF. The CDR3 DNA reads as TGTGCCAGCAGCTTAGCAGGGAGTGGGACCCAGTACTTC.

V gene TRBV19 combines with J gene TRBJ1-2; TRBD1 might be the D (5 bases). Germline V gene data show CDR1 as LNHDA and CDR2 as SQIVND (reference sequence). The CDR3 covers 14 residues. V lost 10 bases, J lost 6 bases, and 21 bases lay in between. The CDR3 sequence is CATSPDQGGNGYTF. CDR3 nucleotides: TGTGCCACTAGCCCGGACCAGGGAGGCAATGGCTACACCTTC.

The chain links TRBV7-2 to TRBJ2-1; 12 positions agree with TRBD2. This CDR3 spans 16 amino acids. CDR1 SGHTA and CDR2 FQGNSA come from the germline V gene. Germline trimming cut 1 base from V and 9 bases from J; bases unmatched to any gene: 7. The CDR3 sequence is CASSLETLAGGPEQFF. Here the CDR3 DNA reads TGTGCCAGCAGCTTAGAGACCCTAGCGGGGGGGCCTGAGCAGTTCTTC. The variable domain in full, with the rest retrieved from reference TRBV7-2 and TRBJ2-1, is GAGVSQSPSNKVTEKGKDVELRCDPISGHTALYWYRQSLGQGLEFLIYFQGNSAPDKSGLPSDRFSAERTGGSVSTLTIQRTQQEDSAVYLCASSLETLAGGPEQFFGPGTRLTVL.

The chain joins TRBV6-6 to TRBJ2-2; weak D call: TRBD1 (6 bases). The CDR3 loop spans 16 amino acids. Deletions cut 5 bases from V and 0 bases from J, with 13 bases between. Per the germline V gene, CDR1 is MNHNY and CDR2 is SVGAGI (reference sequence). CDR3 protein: CASSGRGVANTGELFF. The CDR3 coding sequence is TGTGCCAGCAGTGGCAGGGGTGTAGCGAACACCGGGGAGCTGTTTTTT.

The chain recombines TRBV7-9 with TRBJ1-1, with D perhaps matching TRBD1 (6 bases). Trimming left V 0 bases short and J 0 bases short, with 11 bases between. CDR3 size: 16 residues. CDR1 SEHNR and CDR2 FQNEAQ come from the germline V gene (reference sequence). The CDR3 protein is CASSLAFDRLNTEAFF. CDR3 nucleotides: TGTGCCAGCAGCTTAGCGTTCGACAGGCTGAACACTGAAGCTTTCTTT.

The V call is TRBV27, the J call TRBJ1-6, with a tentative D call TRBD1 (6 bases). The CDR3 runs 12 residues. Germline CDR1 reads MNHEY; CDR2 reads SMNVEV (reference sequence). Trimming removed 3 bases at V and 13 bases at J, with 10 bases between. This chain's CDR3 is CASSFYRAPLHF. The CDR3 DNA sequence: TGTGCCAGCAGTTTCTACAGGGCGCCCCTCCACTTT.

CDR3 amino acids: CAWTTQGSESEKLFF. The CDR3 bases are TGTGCCTGGACCACACAGGGTTCTGAATCTGAAAAACTGTTTTTT. The chain employs TRBV30 and TRBJ1-4; possibly TRBD1 for D (6 bases). The CDR3 has 15 residues. Trimming removed 4 bases from V and 7 bases from J, with 19 bases in between. The germline V gene encodes CDR1 GTSNPN and CDR2 SVGIG (reference sequence).

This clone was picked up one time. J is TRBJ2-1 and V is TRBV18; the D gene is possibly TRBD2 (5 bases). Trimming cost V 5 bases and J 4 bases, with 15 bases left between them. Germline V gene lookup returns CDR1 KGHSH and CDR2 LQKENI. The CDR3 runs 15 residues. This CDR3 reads CASSYLGISYNEQFF. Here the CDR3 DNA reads TGTGCCAGCTCATACCTCGGGATCAGTTACAATGAGCAGTTCTTC.

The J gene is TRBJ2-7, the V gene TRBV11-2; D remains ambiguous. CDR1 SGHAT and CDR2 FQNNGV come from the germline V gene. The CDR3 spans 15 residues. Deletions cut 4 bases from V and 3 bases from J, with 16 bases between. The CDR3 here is CASSSHLGHIYEQYF. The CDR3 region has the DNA TGTGCCAGCAGCTCCCATTTGGGCCATATCTACGAGCAGTACTTC. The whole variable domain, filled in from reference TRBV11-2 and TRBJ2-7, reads EAGVAQSPRYKIIEKRQSVAFWCNPISGHATLYWYQQILGQGPKLLIQFQNNGVVDDSQLPKDRFSAERLKGVDSTLKIQPAKLEDSAVYLCASSSHLGHIYEQYFGPGTRLTVT.